These T cell receptor beta chains were read from a single sample in a study of blood T cell repertoires in COVID-19. Profiling relied on immunoSEQ multiplex PCR, and the TCRdb table lists in-frame clones only, not all of them. This table has approximately 250,000 clones, roughly 85% appearing once. Sequencing used peripheral blood. The receptor set was obtained from a man aged 35-49 years with acute or convalescent COVID-19. Both conserved end residues are part of each CDR3. Each record gives: clone size, D gene, J gene, V gene, CDR3 protein, CDR3 DNA. The D gene is left open where the match is weak. Where a row states a size, it is once, few, many or the class of an expanded clone; other rows omit it.

.,TRBD1,TRBJ1-2,TRBV6-5,CASSSRQGSIDGYTF,TGTGCCAGCAGTTCCCGACAGGGGAGTATCGATGGCTACACCTTC
.,TRBD2,TRBJ2-3,TRBV5-1,CASSSGGQSSTDTQYF,TGCGCCAGCAGCTCGGGGGGGCAATCTAGCACAGATACGCAGTATTTT
.,.,TRBJ1-6,TRBV4-1,CASSQRDIPESALHF,TGCGCCAGCAGCCAACGGGACATCCCGGAGTCAGCCCTCCACTTT
.,TRBD1,TRBJ2-2,TRBV7-3,CASSARQGTNTGELFF,TGTGCCAGCAGCGCCCGACAGGGTACAAACACCGGGGAGCTGTTTTTT
.,TRBD1,TRBJ2-7,TRBV10-3,CAISRDSAYEQYF,TGTGCCATCAGCCGGGACAGTGCCTACGAGCAGTACTTC
.,TRBD1,TRBJ1-1,TRBV27,CASSLVDRAAEAFF,TGTGCCAGCAGTTTAGTGGACAGGGCGGCTGAAGCTTTCTTT
.,.,TRBJ1-6,TRBV6-5,CASRPGWQGNSPLHF,TGTGCCAGCAGGCCCGGTTGGCAGGGTAATTCACCCCTCCACTTT
.,TRBD1,TRBJ2-3,TRBV5-6,CASSLDRTGGADTQYF,TGTGCCAGCAGCTTGGATAGGACAGGGGGTGCAGATACGCAGTATTTT
once,TRBD1,TRBJ1-2,TRBV11-2,CASRPGTGFGYGYTF,TGTGCCAGCAGGCCCGGGACAGGGTTTGGCTATGGCTACACCTTC
once,.,TRBJ2-2,TRBV9,CASSPSRGWTGELFF,TGTGCCAGCAGCCCATCACGGGGGTGGACCGGGGAGCTGTTTTTT
.,.,TRBJ1-1,TRBV5-8,CASSLNRNTEAFF,TGTGCCAGCAGCTTAAACAGGAACACTGAAGCTTTCTTT
.,.,TRBJ2-3,TRBV27,CASSAKGRHSTDTQYF,TGTGCCAGCAGTGCCAAAGGCAGACATAGCACAGATACGCAGTATTTT
.,TRBD1,TRBJ1-3,TRBV19,CASSFRRGYSGNTIYF,TGTGCCAGTAGCTTCCGCAGGGGGTACTCTGGAAACACCATATATTTT
.,.,TRBJ2-2,TRBV5-1,CASTQQALSTGELFF,TGCGCCAGCACCCAACAGGCGCTCTCCACCGGGGAGCTGTTTTTT
.,.,TRBJ2-5,TRBV2,CASSGEGAEETQYF,TGTGCCAGCAGTGGTGAAGGGGCCGAAGAGACCCAGTACTTC
.,TRBD1,TRBJ1-3,TRBV3-1/TRBV3-2,CASRTGTGVSGNTIYF,TGTGCCAGCAGGACCGGGACAGGGGTCTCTGGAAACACCATATATTTT
.,.,TRBJ1-2,TRBV7-9,CASSPSQIANYGYTF,TGTGCCAGCAGCCCATCCCAGATCGCTAACTATGGCTACACCTTC
.,TRBD1,TRBJ1-5,TRBV18,CASSRDRGVQPQHF,TGTGCCAGCTCGCGTGACAGGGGGGTCCAGCCCCAGCATTTT
.,TRBD1,TRBJ1-3,TRBV6-1,CASTDRAAGNTIYF,TGTGCCAGCACCGACAGGGCGGCTGGAAACACCATATATTTT
.,TRBD2,TRBJ2-7,TRBV5-6,CASRMGGGTYEQYF,TGTGCCAGCAGGATGGGGGGGGGAACCTACGAGCAGTACTTC
.,.,TRBJ1-2,TRBV5-5,CASSSEAALFGGYTF,TGTGCCAGCAGCTCCGAGGCGGCCCTCTTTGGCGGCTACACCTTC
.,.,TRBJ1-4,TRBV23-1,CASSHRGQVSQVEKLFF,TGCGCCAGCAGTCATCGAGGGCAGGTAAGCCAGGTTGAAAAACTGTTTTTT
.,.,TRBJ2-7,TRBV19,CASSSGTYEQYF,TGTGCCAGTAGTTCCGGGACCTACGAGCAGTACTTC
.,TRBD1,TRBJ1-6,TRBV4-3,CASSQDAGGTSPLHF,TGCGCCAGCAGCCAAGATGCAGGGGGGACTTCACCCCTCCACTTT
.,TRBD1,TRBJ1-1,TRBV6-5,CASTNRGMNTEAFF,TGTGCCAGCACCAACAGGGGAATGAACACTGAAGCTTTCTTT
.,.,TRBJ1-6,TRBV7-2,CASSLAYASNSPLHF,TGTGCCAGCAGCTTAGCCTACGCTTCTAATTCACCCCTCCACTTT
.,TRBD1,TRBJ2-7,TRBV6-5,CASSAGQGVYEQYF,TGTGCCAGCAGCGCGGGACAGGGGGTTTACGAGCAGTACTTC
.,.,TRBJ2-2,TRBV19,CASSSRGNTGELFF,TGTGCCAGTAGTAGCCGGGGGAACACCGGGGAGCTGTTTTTT
.,.,TRBJ2-7,TRBV30,CAWSRRAYEQYF,TGTGCCTGGAGTCGACGGGCCTACGAGCAGTACTTC
.,.,TRBJ1-2,TRBV2,CASTQEGTSFYGYTF,TGTGCCAGCACCCAGGAGGGGACTTCCTTCTATGGCTACACCTTC
.,.,TRBJ1-1,TRBV12-3/TRBV12-4,CASIDRGDTEAFF,TGTGCCAGCATTGACCGGGGGGACACTGAAGCTTTCTTT
once,.,TRBJ2-5,TRBV11-2,CASSLVSGGRWETQYF,TGTGCCAGCAGCTTAGTTTCCGGGGGGCGCTGGGAGACCCAGTACTTC
few,.,TRBJ1-6,TRBV27,CASSLHEGSPLHF,TGTGCCAGCAGTTTGCACGAGGGCTCACCCCTCCACTTT
.,.,TRBJ2-7,TRBV6-5,CASSQGGQLSYEQYF,TGTGCCAGCAGCCAGGGTGGCCAGCTATCCTACGAGCAGTACTTC
few,.,TRBJ1-4,TRBV11-2,CASSSGADEKLFF,TGTGCCAGCAGCTCAGGGGCAGATGAAAAACTGTTTTTT
.,TRBD2,TRBJ2-3,TRBV2,CASSLTSGEDTQYF,TGTGCCAGCAGCTTGACTAGCGGGGAAGATACGCAGTATTTT
.,.,TRBJ1-5,TRBV30,CAWQGLGDEPQHF,TGTGCCTGGCAGGGGCTTGGGGATGAGCCCCAGCATTTT
once,.,TRBJ1-3,TRBV5-1,CASSQGISGNTIYF,TGCGCCAGCAGCCAGGGCATCTCTGGAAACACCATATATTTT
.,TRBD2,TRBJ2-5,TRBV5-4,CASSQEASGQETQYF,TGTGCCAGCAGCCAAGAGGCTAGCGGACAAGAGACCCAGTACTTC
.,.,TRBJ2-7,TRBV30,CAWSVWGDEQYF,TGTGCCTGGAGTGTATGGGGGGACGAGCAGTACTTC